Below, 21 T cell receptor beta chains from the same sample are listed, as sequenced in a study of radiotherapy plus CTLA-4 blockade in lung cancer. Data came from immunoSEQ multiplex PCR; TCRdb stores just in-frame clones and leaves some out. The sample lists some 52,000 clones, approximately 79% seen once, with under 3.5% in the top ten. Here the sequenced sample was peripheral blood, taken from a patient treated with radiotherapy plus ipilimumab. All receptors derive from a human donor with non-small cell lung cancer who had a partial response to radiotherapy plus ipilimumab.

The rearrangement uses TRBV6-5 and TRBJ1-1; 10 positions agree with TRBD1. The V gene end was trimmed by 3 bases and the J gene end by 0 bases; junction bases not matched to a gene: 4. The CDR3 length is 16 residues. The germline gives CDR1 MNHEY, CDR2 SVGAGI. CDR3 protein: CASSYAGQGMNTEAFF. The CDR3 DNA sequence: TGTGCCAGCAGTTATGCGGGACAGGGGATGAACACTGAAGCTTTCTTT.

This clone has just one count. CDR3 residues: CASSDPGTLHF. CDR3 DNA sequence: TGTGCCAGCAGCGATCCAGGGACCCTCCACTTT. The J gene is TRBJ1-6, the V gene TRBV11-2; D perhaps matches TRBD1 (5 bases). CDR1 is SGHAT and CDR2 is FQNNGV in the germline V gene. The CDR3 has 11 amino acids. Trimming pared 5 bases from V and 14 bases from J, leaving 10 bases between. The full variable domain, in which reference TRBV11-2 and TRBJ1-6 provide the parts outside the CDR3, is EAGVAQSPRYKIIEKRQSVAFWCNPISGHATLYWYQQILGQGPKLLIQFQNNGVVDDSQLPKDRFSAERLKGVDSTLKIQPAKLEDSAVYLCASSDPGTLHFGNGTRLTVT.

The chain has TRBV4-2 and TRBJ2-4, with a tentative D call TRBD2 (6 bases). V was cut by 0 bases and J by 0 bases, with 9 bases left in between. Germline CDR1 LGHNA, CDR2 YNFKEQ. The CDR3 is made up of 16 amino acids. The CDR3 loop is CASSQEAGLAKNIQYF. The CDR3 DNA follows: TGTGCCAGCAGCCAAGAAGCGGGCCTAGCCAAAAACATTCAGTACTTC.

The J gene is TRBJ1-6, the V gene TRBV5-8; TRBD1 agrees at 7 bases. Germline CDR1 reads SGHTS; CDR2 reads YDEGEE. The CDR3 is 15 residues long. V gave up 0 bases and J gave up 8 bases; unmatched junction bases: 5. The CDR3 loop is CASSLGNRGDSPLHF. CDR3 nucleotides: TGTGCCAGCAGCTTGGGGAACAGGGGAGATTCACCCCTCCACTTT.

The chain has TRBV5-4 and TRBJ2-3; TRBD1 aligns across 7 bases. Germline trimming cut 4 bases from V and 0 bases from J; bases unmatched to any gene: 5. The CDR3 is made up of 15 amino acids. Germline V gene sequence: CDR1 SGHNT, CDR2 YYREEE (reference sequence). The CDR3 coding sequence is TGTGCCAGCAGCCAAGGGGGCGGTAGCACAGATACGCAGTATTTT. Amino acid sequence: CASSQGGGSTDTQYF. Together with reference TRBV5-4 and TRBJ2-3, the CDR3 gives the full variable domain: ETGVTQSPTHLIKTRGQQVTLRCSSQSGHNTVSWYQQALGQGPQFIFQYYREEENGRGNFPPRFSGLQFPNYSSELNVNALELDDSALYLCASSQGGGSTDTQYFGPGTRLTVL.

The rearrangement links TRBV7-3 to TRBJ2-1; 10 nucleotides match TRBD1. Germline lookup yields CDR1 SGHTA and CDR2 FQGTGA. V lost 3 bases, J lost 7 bases, and 9 bases stayed unmatched. CDR3 size: 16 residues. CDR3 sequence reads: CASSFVRGQGKNEQFF. The CDR3 DNA reads TGTGCCAGCAGCTTCGTTCGGGGACAGGGGAAGAATGAGCAGTTCTTC.

The chain recombines TRBV19 with TRBJ2-1, with 9 bases fitting TRBD2. The V gene's germline CDR1 is LNHDA and CDR2 SQIVND (reference sequence). The CDR3 runs to 15 residues. J was trimmed by 9 bases and V by 3 bases; bases with no gene match: 9. The CDR3 is CASSIRGGEGSEQFF. The CDR3 DNA follows: TGTGCCAGTAGTATCCGCGGGGGGGAGGGGAGTGAGCAGTTCTTC.

V usage is TRBV27 and J usage is TRBJ2-4; tentatively, D is TRBD2 (6 bases). The V and J ends lost 8 bases and 15 bases respectively, with 17 bases between them. The CDR3 spans 11 residues. Germline CDR1 reads MNHEY; CDR2 reads SMNVEV (reference sequence). The CDR3 loop reads CASGKKTAGYF. As DNA, the CDR3 is TGTGCCAGCGGGAAGAAGACAGCGGGGTACTTC.

This clone was detected once. The rearrangement links TRBV11-3 to TRBJ2-1, with 11 bases identical to TRBD2. The germline CDR1 and CDR2 sequences are SGHNT and YENEEA. The CDR3 extends over 15 amino acids. The V and J ends lost 5 bases and 10 bases, in that order; junction bases with no gene match: 10. CDR3 sequence: CASSHRSGGAGEQFF. CDR3 sequence (DNA): TGTGCCAGCAGCCACCGTAGCGGGGGGGCGGGAGAGCAGTTCTTC.

The CDR3 DNA reads TGTGCCAGCGGGACAGGGGGCTCCTACAATGAGCAGTTCTTC. This codes for CASGTGGSYNEQFF. This chain connects TRBV6-1 to TRBJ2-1; 11 bases match TRBD1. This CDR3 spans 14 amino acids. Per germline, CDR1 MNHNS and CDR2 SASEGT. V was pared by 8 bases and J by 0 bases, with 0 bases of the junction left unmatched.

V and J are TRBV7-2 and TRBJ2-7; TRBD1 aligns across 10 bases. The CDR3 is 14 amino acids. J was trimmed by 2 bases and V by 5 bases; bases with no gene match: 3. In germline, CDR1 is SGHTA, CDR2 FQGNSA. In nucleotides, the CDR3 is TGTGCCAGCAGCCCCGGGACAGGGGCCTACGAGCAGTACTTC. Encoded protein: CASSPGTGAYEQYF.

This clone was counted between two and nine times. The J gene is TRBJ2-3, the V gene TRBV5-5, with 8 bases identical to TRBD1. J lost 3 bases, V lost 0 bases, and 3 bases had no gene match. CDR1 SGHKS and CDR2 YYEKEE come from the germline V gene (reference sequence). The CDR3 sequence is 15 residues long. In DNA form, the CDR3 reads TGTGCCAGCAGCTTGGTAGGACAGGGAACAGATACGCAGTATTTT. It is translated as CASSLVGQGTDTQYF.

This chain connects TRBV19 to TRBJ1-6; D might be TRBD1 (5 bases). The V end lost 10 bases, the J end lost 2 bases, and 12 bases lay between the germline ends. The germline V gene encodes CDR1 LNHDA and CDR2 SQIVND (reference sequence). The CDR3 spans 14 residues. The chain's CDR3 is CATRGETYNSPLHF. The DNA of the CDR3 is TGTGCCACCCGGGGGGAGACCTATAATTCACCCCTCCACTTT.

This chain joins TRBV4-1 and TRBJ1-1; 7 bases are shared with TRBD1. CDR3 length: 15 amino acids. The germline CDR1 and CDR2 sequences are MGHRA and YSYEKL. The ends lost 3 bases at V and 0 bases at J; junction bases unmatched: 4. This CDR3 reads CASSHADRLNTEAFF. As DNA, the CDR3 is TGCGCCAGCAGCCATGCGGACAGGTTGAACACTGAAGCTTTCTTT.

This chain connects TRBV19 to TRBJ2-7; possible D gene TRBD1, 5 bases. Trimming took off 3 bases at V and 4 bases at J, with 13 bases between the two ends. The germline CDR1 and CDR2 sequences are LNHDA and SQIVND (reference sequence). The CDR3 covers 14 residues. As DNA, the CDR3 is TGTGCCAGTAGTATCAGGGAAGAGGTATACGAGCAGTACTTC. Amino acid sequence: CASSIREEVYEQYF.

This rearrangement joins TRBV28 to TRBJ2-3, with 7 bases aligning to TRBD2. Trimming removed 6 bases from V and 1 base from J; junction bases left unmatched: 10. Germline V gene sequence: CDR1 MDHEN, CDR2 SYDVKM. The CDR3 contains 16 residues. CDR3 amino acids: CASRGLGGGGTDTQYF. The CDR3 coding sequence is TGTGCCAGCAGGGGGCTCGGGGGAGGGGGCACAGATACGCAGTATTTT.

J is TRBJ1-6 and V is TRBV11-1, with 7 bases matching TRBD1. Germline trimming cut 2 bases from V and 7 bases from J; bases unmatched to any gene: 5. There are 15 residues in the CDR3. Germline-derived CDR1 and CDR2 are SGHAT and FQDESV (reference sequence). CDR3 DNA: TGTGCCAGCAGCTTAATGGGACAGTCCAATTCACCCCTCCACTTT. This gives the protein CASSLMGQSNSPLHF.

This rearrangement joins TRBV18 to TRBJ1-1; D perhaps matches TRBD1 (6 bases). Germline V gene sequence: CDR1 KGHSH, CDR2 LQKENI. V was trimmed by 2 bases and J by 3 bases, leaving 10 bases between them. This CDR3 region has 14 residues. CDR3 DNA: TGTGCCAGCTCACCAGCCTGGGGGCACACTGAAGCTTTCTTT. It translates to CASSPAWGHTEAFF.

The J gene is TRBJ1-2, the V gene TRBV5-1; 7 bases match TRBD1. The CDR3 consists of 16 residues. Germline assignment: CDR1 SGHRS and CDR2 YFSETQ. V shed 5 bases, J shed 2 bases, and the junction held 12 bases outside the gene matches. The CDR3 region is CASRPYPGQMNYGYTF. The CDR3 coding sequence is TGCGCCAGCAGACCCTACCCGGGACAGATGAACTATGGCTACACCTTC.

The chain's CDR3 is CASSPLGGGLSTDTQYF. The CDR3 DNA reads as TGTGCCAGTAGTCCCCTTGGAGGGGGCCTAAGCACAGATACGCAGTATTTT. The V gene is TRBV19, the J gene TRBJ2-3, with D possibly being TRBD1 (7 bases). The germline V gene has CDR1 LNHDA and CDR2 SQIVND (reference sequence). The CDR3 runs to 17 residues. V was pared by 5 bases and J by 0 bases, with 18 bases between.

This rearrangement joins TRBV11-2 to TRBJ2-3; 7 positions match TRBD2. CDR3 size: 17 residues. Germline V gene lookup returns CDR1 SGHAT and CDR2 FQNNGV. Trimming removed 5 bases from V and 8 bases from J; junction bases left unmatched: 19. The CDR3 DNA is TGTGCCAGCAGCGTAACTCCCGTTGGGATCTCGGGGGGTACGCAGTATTTT. It specifies CASSVTPVGISGGTQYF.